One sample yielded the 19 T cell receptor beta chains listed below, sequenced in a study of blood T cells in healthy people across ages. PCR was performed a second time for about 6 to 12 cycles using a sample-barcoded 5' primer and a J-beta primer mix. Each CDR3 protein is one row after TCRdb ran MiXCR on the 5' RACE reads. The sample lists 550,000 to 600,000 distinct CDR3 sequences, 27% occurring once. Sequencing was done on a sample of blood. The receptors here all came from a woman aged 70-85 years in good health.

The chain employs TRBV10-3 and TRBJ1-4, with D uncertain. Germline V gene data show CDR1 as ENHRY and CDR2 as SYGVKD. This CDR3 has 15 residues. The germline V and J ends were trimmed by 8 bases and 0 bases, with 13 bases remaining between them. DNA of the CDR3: TGTGCCATCCGCGGCGGGGATGCAACTAATGAAAAACTGTTTTTT. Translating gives CAIRGGDATNEKLFF.

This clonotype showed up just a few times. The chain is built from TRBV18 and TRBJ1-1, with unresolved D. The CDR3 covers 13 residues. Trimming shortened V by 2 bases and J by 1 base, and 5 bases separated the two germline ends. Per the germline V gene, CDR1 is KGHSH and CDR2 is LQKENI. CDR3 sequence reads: CASSPTQNTEAFF. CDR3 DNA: TGTGCCAGCTCACCAACCCAGAACACTGAAGCTTTCTTT.

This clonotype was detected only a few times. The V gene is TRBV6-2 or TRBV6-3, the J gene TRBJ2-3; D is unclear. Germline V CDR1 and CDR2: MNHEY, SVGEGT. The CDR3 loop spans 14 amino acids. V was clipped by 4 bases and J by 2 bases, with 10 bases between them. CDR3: CASSFGAFTDTQYF. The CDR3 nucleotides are TGTGCCAGCAGTTTTGGAGCGTTCACAGATACGCAGTATTTT.

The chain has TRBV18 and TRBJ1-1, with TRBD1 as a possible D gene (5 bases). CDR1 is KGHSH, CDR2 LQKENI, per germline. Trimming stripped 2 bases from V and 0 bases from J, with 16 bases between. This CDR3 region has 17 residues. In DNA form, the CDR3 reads TGTGCCAGCTCACCAACCATTGGGGGAACGATGAACACTGAAGCTTTCTTT. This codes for CASSPTIGGTMNTEAFF.

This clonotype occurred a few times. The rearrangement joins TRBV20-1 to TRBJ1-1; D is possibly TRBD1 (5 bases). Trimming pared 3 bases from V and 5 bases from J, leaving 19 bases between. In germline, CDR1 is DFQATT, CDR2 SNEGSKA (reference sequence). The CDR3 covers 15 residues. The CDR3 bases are TGCAGTGCTAGGGGGGTACGGGACCCGGGGACTGAAGCTTTCTTT. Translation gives CSARGVRDPGTEAFF.

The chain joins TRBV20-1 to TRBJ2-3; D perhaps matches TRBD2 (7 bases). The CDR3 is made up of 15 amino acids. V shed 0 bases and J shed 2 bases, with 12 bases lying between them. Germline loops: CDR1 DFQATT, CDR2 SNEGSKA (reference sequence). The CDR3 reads CSARDSAGATDTQYF. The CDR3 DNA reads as TGCAGTGCTAGAGATAGTGCGGGGGCCACAGATACGCAGTATTTT.

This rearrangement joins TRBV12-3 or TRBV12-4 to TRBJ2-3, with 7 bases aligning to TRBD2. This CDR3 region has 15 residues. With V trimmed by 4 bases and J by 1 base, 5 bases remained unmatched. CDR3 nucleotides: TGTGCCAGCAGTTCAAGACTAGCCGGCACAGATACGCAGTATTTT. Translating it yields CASSSRLAGTDTQYF.

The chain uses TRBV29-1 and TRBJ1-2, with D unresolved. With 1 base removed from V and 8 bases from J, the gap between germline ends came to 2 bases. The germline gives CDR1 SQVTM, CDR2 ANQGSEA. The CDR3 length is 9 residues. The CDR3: CSVEAGYTF. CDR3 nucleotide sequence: TGCAGCGTTGAAGCGGGCTACACCTTC.

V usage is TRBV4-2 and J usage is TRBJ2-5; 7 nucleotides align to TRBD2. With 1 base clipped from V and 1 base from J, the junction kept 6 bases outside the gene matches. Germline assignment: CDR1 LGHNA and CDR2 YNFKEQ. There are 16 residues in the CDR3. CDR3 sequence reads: CASSQVTGGTQETQYF. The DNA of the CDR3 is TGTGCCAGCAGCCAAGTTACCGGGGGGACCCAAGAGACCCAGTACTTC.

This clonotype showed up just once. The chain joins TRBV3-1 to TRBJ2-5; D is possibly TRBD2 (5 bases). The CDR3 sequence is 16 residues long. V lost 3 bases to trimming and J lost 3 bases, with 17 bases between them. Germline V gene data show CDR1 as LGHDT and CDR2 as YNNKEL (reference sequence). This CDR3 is CASSQGEARGKETQYF. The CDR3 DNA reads TGTGCCAGCAGCCAGGGCGAGGCAAGAGGGAAAGAGACCCAGTACTTC.

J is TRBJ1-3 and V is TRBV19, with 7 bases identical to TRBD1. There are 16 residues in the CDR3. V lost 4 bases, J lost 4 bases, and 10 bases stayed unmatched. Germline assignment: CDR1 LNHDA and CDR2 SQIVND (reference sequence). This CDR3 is CASSTITGTVGNTIYF. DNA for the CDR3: TGTGCCAGTAGTACAATAACCGGGACAGTGGGAAACACCATATATTTT.

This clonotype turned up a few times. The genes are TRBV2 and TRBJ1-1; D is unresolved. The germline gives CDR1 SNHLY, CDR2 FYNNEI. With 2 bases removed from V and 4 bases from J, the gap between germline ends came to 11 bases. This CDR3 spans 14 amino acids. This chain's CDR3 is CASSELVPFTEAFF. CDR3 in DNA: TGTGCCAGCAGTGAATTAGTCCCTTTCACTGAAGCTTTCTTT.

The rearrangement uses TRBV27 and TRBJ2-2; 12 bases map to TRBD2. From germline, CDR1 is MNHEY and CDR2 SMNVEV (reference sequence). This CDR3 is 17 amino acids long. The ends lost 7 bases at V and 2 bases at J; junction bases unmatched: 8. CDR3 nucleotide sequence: TGTGCCAGCACGATACTAGCGGGGGGCGTTAACACCGGGGAGCTGTTTTTT. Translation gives CASTILAGGVNTGELFF.

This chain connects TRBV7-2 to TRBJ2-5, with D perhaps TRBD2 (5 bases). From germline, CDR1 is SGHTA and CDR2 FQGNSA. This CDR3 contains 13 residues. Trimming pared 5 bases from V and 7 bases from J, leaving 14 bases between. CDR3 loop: CASSAQPRGTQYF. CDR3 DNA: TGTGCCAGCAGCGCACAACCCCGGGGGACCCAGTACTTC.

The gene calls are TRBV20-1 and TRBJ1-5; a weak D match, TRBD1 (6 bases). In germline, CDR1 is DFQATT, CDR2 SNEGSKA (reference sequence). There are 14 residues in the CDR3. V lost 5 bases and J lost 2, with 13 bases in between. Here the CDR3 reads CSAASGGRNQPQHF. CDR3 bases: TGCAGTGCTGCCTCGGGGGGCCGCAATCAGCCCCAGCATTTT.

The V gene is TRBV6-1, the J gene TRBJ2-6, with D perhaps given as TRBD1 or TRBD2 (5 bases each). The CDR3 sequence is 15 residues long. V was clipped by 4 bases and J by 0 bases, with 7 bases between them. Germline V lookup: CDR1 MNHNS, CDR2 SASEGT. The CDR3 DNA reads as TGTGCCAGCAGTGGGGGGAGCTCTGGGGCCAACGTCCTGACTTTC. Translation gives CASSGGSSGANVLTF.

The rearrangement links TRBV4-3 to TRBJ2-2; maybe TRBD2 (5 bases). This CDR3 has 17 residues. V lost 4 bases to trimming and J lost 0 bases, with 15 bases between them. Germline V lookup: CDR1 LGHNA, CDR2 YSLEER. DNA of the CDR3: TGCGCCAGCAGCCTAGAACATGCCGGGACGAACACCGGGGAGCTGTTTTTT. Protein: CASSLEHAGTNTGELFF.

CDR3 loop: CSALKREGASYNEQFF. The CDR3 nucleotides are TGCAGTGCTCTGAAGAGGGAGGGGGCGTCCTACAATGAGCAGTTCTTC. The rearrangement uses TRBV20-1 and TRBJ2-1, with D perhaps TRBD1 or TRBD2 (7 bases each). The CDR3 spans 16 residues. Germline values: CDR1 DFQATT, CDR2 SNEGSKA (reference sequence). V was cut by 5 bases and J by 1 base, with 18 bases left in between.

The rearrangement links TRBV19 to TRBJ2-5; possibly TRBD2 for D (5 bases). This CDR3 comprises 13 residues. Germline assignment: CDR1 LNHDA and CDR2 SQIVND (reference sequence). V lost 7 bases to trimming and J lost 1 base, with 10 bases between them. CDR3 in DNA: TGTGCCAGTACTAGCAGCATCCAAGAGACCCAGTACTTC. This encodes CASTSSIQETQYF. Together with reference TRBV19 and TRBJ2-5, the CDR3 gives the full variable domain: DGGITQSPKYLFRKEGQNVTLSCEQNLNHDAMYWYRQDPGQGLRLIYYSQIVNDFQKGDIAEGYSVSREKKESFPLTVTSAQKNPTAFYLCASTSSIQETQYFGPGTRLLVL.